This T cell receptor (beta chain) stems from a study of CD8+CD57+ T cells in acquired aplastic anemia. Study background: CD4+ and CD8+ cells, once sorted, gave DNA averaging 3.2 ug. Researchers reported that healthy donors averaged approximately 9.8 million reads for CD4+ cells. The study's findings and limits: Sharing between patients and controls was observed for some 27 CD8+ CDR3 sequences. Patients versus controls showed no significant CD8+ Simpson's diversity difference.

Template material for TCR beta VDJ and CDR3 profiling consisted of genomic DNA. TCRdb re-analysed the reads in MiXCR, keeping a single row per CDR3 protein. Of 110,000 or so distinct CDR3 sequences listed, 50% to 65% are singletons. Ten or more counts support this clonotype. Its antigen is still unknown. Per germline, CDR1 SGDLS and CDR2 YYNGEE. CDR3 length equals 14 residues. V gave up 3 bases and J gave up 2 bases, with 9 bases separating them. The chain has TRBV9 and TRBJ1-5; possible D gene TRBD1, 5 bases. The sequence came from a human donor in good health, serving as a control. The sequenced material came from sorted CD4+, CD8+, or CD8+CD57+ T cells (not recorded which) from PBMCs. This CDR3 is CASSATGGNQPQHF. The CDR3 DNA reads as TGTGCCAGCAGCGCAACAGGAGGCAATCAGCCCCAGCATTTT.